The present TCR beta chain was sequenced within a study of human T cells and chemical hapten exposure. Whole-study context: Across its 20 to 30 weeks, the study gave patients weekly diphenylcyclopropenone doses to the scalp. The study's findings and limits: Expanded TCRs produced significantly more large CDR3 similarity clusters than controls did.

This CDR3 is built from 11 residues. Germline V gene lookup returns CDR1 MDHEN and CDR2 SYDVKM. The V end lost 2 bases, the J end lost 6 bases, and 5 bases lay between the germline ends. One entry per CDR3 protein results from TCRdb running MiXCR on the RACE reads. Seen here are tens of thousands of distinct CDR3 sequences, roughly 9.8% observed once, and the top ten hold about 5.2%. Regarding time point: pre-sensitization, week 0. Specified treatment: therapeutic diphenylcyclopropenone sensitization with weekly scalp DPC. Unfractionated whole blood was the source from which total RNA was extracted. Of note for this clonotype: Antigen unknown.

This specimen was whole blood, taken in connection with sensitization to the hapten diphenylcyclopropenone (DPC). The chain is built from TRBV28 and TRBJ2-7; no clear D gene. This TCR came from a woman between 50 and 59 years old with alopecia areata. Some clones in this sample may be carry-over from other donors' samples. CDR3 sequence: CASSLALEQYF. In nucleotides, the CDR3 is TGTGCCAGCAGTTTAGCCCTCGAGCAGTACTTC.